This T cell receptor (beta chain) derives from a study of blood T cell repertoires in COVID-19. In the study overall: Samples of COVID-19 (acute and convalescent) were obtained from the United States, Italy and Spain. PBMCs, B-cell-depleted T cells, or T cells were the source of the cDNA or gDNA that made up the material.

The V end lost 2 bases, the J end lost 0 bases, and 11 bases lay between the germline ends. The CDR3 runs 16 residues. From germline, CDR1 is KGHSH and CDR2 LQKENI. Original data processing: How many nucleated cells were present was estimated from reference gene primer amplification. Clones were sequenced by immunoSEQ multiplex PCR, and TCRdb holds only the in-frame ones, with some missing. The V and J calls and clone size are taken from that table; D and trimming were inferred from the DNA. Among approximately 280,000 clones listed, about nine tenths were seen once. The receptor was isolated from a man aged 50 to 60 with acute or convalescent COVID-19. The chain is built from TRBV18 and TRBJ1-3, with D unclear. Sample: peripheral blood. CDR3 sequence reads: CASSPRSPDSGNTIYF. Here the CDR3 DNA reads TGTGCCAGCTCACCAAGGAGCCCAGACTCTGGAAACACCATATATTTT.